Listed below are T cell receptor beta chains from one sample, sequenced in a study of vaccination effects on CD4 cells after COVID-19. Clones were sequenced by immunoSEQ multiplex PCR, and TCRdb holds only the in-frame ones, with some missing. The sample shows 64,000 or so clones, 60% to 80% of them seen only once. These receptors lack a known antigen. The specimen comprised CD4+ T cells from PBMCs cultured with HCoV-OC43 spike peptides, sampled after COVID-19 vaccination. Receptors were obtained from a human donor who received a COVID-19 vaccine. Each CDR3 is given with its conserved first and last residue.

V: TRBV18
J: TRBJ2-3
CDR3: CASSPPLGTDTQYF

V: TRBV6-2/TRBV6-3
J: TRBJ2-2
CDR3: CASSSGLGGIIGELFF

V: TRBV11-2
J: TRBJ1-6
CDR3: CASSLVSSPLHF

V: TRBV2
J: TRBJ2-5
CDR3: CASSEMTQETQYF

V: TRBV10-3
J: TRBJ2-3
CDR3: CAIAGQGDTQYF

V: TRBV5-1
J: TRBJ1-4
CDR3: CASSLGPLRDRAPKLFF

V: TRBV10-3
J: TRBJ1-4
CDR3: CAISEFGGLNEKLFF

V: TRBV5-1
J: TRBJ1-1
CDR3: CASSLAGESAEAFF

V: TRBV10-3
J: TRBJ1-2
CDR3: CAISESRQGGGYTF

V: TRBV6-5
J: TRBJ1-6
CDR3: CASSSLGEGYNSPLHF

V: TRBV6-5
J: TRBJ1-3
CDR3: CATMDRGAGNTIYF

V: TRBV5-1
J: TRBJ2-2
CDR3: CASSPSGAGIGELFF

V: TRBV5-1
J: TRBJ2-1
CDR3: CASSLVPSGGANEQFF

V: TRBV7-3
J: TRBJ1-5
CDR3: CASSPGQGRRISNQPQHF

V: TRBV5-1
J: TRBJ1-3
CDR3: CASSLGQILSGNTIYF

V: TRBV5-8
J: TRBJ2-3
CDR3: CASPTSGGADTQYF

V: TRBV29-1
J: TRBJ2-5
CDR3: CSVEGWAQETQYF

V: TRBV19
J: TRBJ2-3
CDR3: CASSTRQGTQYF

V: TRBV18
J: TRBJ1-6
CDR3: CASSPEGAPNSPLHF

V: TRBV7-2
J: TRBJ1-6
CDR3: CASSSQGLSPLHF

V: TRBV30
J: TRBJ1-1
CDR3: CAWDNGPETGRGTEAFF

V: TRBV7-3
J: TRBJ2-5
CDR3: CASSPGGRGGGETQYF

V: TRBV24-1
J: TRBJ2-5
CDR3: CATSEGGKGGEETQYF

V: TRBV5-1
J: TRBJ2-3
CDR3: CASSEGTAPDTQYF

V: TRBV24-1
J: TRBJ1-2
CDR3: CATSDGPGTGNYGYTF

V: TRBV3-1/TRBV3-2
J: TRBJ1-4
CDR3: CASSPDSSWEKLFF

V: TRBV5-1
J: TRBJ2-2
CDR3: CASSLAGGTGELFF

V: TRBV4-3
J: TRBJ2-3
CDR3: CASSPGGVTDTQYF

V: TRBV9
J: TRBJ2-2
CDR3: CASSVDFTGELFF

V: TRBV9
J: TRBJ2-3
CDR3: CASSVDPGGKDTQYF